This is a list of T cell receptor beta chains from one sample in a study of CD8+CD57+ T cells in acquired aplastic anemia. TCRdb re-called the reads through MiXCR, storing one row per CDR3 protein. The data hold 50,000 to 65,000 distinct CDR3 sequences, with under 55% observed a single time. Sequences were obtained from sorted CD4+, CD8+, or CD8+CD57+ T cells (not recorded which) from PBMCs. Receptors were obtained from a human donor in good health, serving as a control. The CDR3 runs from the conserved cysteine through the conserved F or W. The D gene is left open where the match is weak. The size of a clone is reported for some rows only, either as once, few or many, or as a class for expanded clones.

J: TRBJ1-3
D: NA
V: TRBV2
length: 13
size: NA
CDR3: CASSGVGLNTMYF
DNA: TGTGCCAGCAGTGGTGTTGGGTTGAACACCATGTATTTT

J: TRBJ1-1
D: NA
V: TRBV7-2
length: 14
size: NA
CDR3: CASSLAPASTEAFF
DNA: TGTGCCAGCAGCTTAGCCCCGGCAAGCACTGAAGCTTTCTTT

J: TRBJ2-5
D: NA
V: TRBV24-1
length: 17
size: NA
CDR3: CATSGTDGGTPQETQYF
DNA: TGTGCCACCAGTGGGACGGATGGCGGGACTCCGCAAGAGACCCAGTACTTC

J: TRBJ2-5
D: NA
V: TRBV2
length: 15
size: NA
CDR3: CASSFAGLRGETQYF
DNA: TGTGCCAGCAGCTTTGCCGGACTTAGGGGGGAGACCCAGTACTTC

J: TRBJ2-5
D: TRBD2
V: TRBV19
length: 15
size: NA
CDR3: CASSIGEGEHETQYF
DNA: TGTGCCAGTAGTATCGGGGAGGGAGAGCATGAGACCCAGTACTTC

J: TRBJ2-7
D: NA
V: TRBV16
length: 13
size: many
CDR3: CASSQAERYEQYF
DNA: TGTGCCAGCAGCCAAGCGGAACGCTACGAGCAGTACTTC

J: TRBJ1-2
D: NA
V: TRBV10-3
length: 14
size: NA
CDR3: CAISIARVDYGYTF
DNA: TGTGCCATCAGTATTGCCAGGGTGGACTATGGCTACACCTTC

J: TRBJ1-1
D: NA
V: TRBV19
length: 13
size: NA
CDR3: CASSAQGNTEAFF
DNA: TGTGCCAGTAGTGCGCAGGGGAACACTGAAGCTTTCTTT

J: TRBJ2-7
D: NA
V: TRBV29-1
length: 14
size: few
CDR3: CSVEDPPGSYEQYF
DNA: TGCAGCGTTGAAGACCCTCCGGGCTCCTACGAGCAGTACTTC

J: TRBJ1-1
D: NA
V: TRBV7-9
length: 15
size: NA
CDR3: CASSLNWQKNTEAFF
DNA: TGTGCCAGCAGCTTAAATTGGCAGAAGAACACTGAAGCTTTCTTT

J: TRBJ1-2
D: NA
V: TRBV2
length: 14
size: NA
CDR3: CASRKTARAEGYTF
DNA: TGTGCCAGCAGAAAGACAGCGCGAGCGGAAGGCTACACCTTC

J: TRBJ2-2
D: TRBD1
V: TRBV12-3/TRBV12-4
length: 14
size: many
CDR3: CASSRTGTTGELFF
DNA: TGTGCCAGCAGCCGGACAGGGACGACCGGGGAGCTGTTTTTT

J: TRBJ2-1
D: TRBD2
V: TRBV5-1
length: 14
size: many
CDR3: CASSSGTSLHEQFF
DNA: TGCGCCAGCAGCTCCGGGACTAGTTTGCATGAGCAGTTCTTC

J: TRBJ2-7
D: TRBD2
V: TRBV20-1
length: 14
size: many
CDR3: CSARDSRLAGEQYF
DNA: TGCAGTGCTAGAGATAGTCGACTAGCTGGCGAGCAGTACTTC

J: TRBJ1-5
D: NA
V: TRBV3-1
length: 15
size: many
CDR3: CASSQVSGYNQPQHF
DNA: TGTGCCAGCAGCCAAGTGTCCGGGTACAATCAGCCCCAGCATTTT

J: TRBJ1-5
D: NA
V: TRBV20-1
length: 15
size: many
CDR3: CSARAAEYSNQPQHF
DNA: TGCAGTGCTAGAGCGGCAGAGTATAGCAATCAGCCCCAGCATTTT

J: TRBJ2-1
D: TRBD1
V: TRBV20-1
length: 14
size: many
CDR3: CSAYTDRDVNEQFF
DNA: TGCAGTGCCTACACGGACAGGGACGTGAATGAGCAGTTCTTC

J: TRBJ1-1
D: TRBD1
V: TRBV7-9
length: 16
size: many
CDR3: CASSLVGTGVSTEAFF
DNA: TGTGCCAGCAGCTTAGTGGGGACAGGGGTGAGCACTGAAGCTTTCTTT

J: TRBJ1-5
D: TRBD1
V: TRBV7-9
length: 9
size: few
CDR3: CASSSGQGF
DNA: TGTGCCAGCAGCTCGGGACAGGGTTTT

J: TRBJ2-7
D: NA
V: TRBV5-1
length: 14
size: many
CDR3: CASSLVASSYEQYF
DNA: TGCGCCAGCAGCTTGGTGGCTAGCTCCTACGAGCAGTACTTC